The source of this T cell receptor beta chain is a study of cytomegalovirus exposure and HLA in healthy donors. This donor's CMV serostatus went unrecorded. Trimming removed 2 bases from V and 4 bases from J; junction bases left unmatched: 7. Germline-derived CDR1 and CDR2 are GTSNPN and SVGIG (reference sequence). The CDR3 covers 16 residues. The PCR ran on 60 Vbeta and 13 Jbeta primers. Data came from immunoSEQ multiplex PCR; TCRdb stores just in-frame clones and leaves some out. The repertoire holds 100,000 or so clones, with 74% as singletons. This clonotype was sampled from a human donor in good health. The chain combines TRBV30 with TRBJ2-1, with TRBD2 matching 11 bases. Sequencing was done on a sample of PBMCs. The CDR3 loop reads CAWSNSIAGGYNEQFF. The CDR3 DNA reads as TGTGCCTGGAGTAACTCCATAGCGGGGGGGTACAATGAGCAGTTCTTC.